The T cell receptor (beta chain) described here comes from a study of Ad26.COV2.S vaccination and SARS-CoV-2 variants. Notes on the study in general: There was reportedly substantial breadth in spike-specific CD8+ and CD4+ T cell responses after vaccination.

Comments on this clone: The antigen is unknown.

Repertoires were generated with immunoSEQ multiplex PCR, while TCRdb's copy carries only in-frame clones and drops some. This sample has around 170,000 clones, with around nine tenths found just once. This receptor was identified in a human donor who had recovered from COVID-19. This specimen consisted of peripheral blood, obtained after recovery from COVID-19.

The CDR3 reads CASSLGFGTHETQYF. Here the CDR3 DNA reads TGTGCCAGCAGCTTAGGCTTTGGGACGCACGAGACCCAGTACTTC. This chain joins TRBV7-6 and TRBJ2-5, with D perhaps being TRBD1 or TRBD2 (5 bases each). V lost 1 base and J lost 5, with 14 bases in between. The CDR3 loop spans 15 amino acids. From germline, CDR1 is SGHVS and CDR2 FNYEAQ.